Listed here is a single T cell receptor beta chain. These data come from a study of shared clonotypes between healthy human individuals. Study context: Per donor, three plates held CD4 naive cells, three held CD4 memory, two held CD8 naive and one held CD8 memory.

The CDR3 extends over 14 amino acids. Genomic DNA from each subset was divided evenly over several immunoSEQ plates. Here immunoSEQ multiplex PCR was the method, and the copy in TCRdb shows in-frame clones only, minus some. The sample carries about 190,000 clones, approximately 61% recorded once. Free of recent acute infections or vaccinations, the donors were healthy HIV-negative adults. This chain links TRBV21-1 with TRBJ2-7; the table's TRBD1 call for D was not verified on the DNA. TRBV21-1 has pseudogene status. The sequenced sample consisted of memory CD4+ T cells sorted from blood. Subset: CD45RA-negative fraction. This sequence was found in a man younger than 45 in good health. This CDR3 is CARWRQGTYYEQYF. CDR3 in DNA: TGTGCCAGGTGGAGACAGGGGACTTACTACGAGCAGTACTTC.